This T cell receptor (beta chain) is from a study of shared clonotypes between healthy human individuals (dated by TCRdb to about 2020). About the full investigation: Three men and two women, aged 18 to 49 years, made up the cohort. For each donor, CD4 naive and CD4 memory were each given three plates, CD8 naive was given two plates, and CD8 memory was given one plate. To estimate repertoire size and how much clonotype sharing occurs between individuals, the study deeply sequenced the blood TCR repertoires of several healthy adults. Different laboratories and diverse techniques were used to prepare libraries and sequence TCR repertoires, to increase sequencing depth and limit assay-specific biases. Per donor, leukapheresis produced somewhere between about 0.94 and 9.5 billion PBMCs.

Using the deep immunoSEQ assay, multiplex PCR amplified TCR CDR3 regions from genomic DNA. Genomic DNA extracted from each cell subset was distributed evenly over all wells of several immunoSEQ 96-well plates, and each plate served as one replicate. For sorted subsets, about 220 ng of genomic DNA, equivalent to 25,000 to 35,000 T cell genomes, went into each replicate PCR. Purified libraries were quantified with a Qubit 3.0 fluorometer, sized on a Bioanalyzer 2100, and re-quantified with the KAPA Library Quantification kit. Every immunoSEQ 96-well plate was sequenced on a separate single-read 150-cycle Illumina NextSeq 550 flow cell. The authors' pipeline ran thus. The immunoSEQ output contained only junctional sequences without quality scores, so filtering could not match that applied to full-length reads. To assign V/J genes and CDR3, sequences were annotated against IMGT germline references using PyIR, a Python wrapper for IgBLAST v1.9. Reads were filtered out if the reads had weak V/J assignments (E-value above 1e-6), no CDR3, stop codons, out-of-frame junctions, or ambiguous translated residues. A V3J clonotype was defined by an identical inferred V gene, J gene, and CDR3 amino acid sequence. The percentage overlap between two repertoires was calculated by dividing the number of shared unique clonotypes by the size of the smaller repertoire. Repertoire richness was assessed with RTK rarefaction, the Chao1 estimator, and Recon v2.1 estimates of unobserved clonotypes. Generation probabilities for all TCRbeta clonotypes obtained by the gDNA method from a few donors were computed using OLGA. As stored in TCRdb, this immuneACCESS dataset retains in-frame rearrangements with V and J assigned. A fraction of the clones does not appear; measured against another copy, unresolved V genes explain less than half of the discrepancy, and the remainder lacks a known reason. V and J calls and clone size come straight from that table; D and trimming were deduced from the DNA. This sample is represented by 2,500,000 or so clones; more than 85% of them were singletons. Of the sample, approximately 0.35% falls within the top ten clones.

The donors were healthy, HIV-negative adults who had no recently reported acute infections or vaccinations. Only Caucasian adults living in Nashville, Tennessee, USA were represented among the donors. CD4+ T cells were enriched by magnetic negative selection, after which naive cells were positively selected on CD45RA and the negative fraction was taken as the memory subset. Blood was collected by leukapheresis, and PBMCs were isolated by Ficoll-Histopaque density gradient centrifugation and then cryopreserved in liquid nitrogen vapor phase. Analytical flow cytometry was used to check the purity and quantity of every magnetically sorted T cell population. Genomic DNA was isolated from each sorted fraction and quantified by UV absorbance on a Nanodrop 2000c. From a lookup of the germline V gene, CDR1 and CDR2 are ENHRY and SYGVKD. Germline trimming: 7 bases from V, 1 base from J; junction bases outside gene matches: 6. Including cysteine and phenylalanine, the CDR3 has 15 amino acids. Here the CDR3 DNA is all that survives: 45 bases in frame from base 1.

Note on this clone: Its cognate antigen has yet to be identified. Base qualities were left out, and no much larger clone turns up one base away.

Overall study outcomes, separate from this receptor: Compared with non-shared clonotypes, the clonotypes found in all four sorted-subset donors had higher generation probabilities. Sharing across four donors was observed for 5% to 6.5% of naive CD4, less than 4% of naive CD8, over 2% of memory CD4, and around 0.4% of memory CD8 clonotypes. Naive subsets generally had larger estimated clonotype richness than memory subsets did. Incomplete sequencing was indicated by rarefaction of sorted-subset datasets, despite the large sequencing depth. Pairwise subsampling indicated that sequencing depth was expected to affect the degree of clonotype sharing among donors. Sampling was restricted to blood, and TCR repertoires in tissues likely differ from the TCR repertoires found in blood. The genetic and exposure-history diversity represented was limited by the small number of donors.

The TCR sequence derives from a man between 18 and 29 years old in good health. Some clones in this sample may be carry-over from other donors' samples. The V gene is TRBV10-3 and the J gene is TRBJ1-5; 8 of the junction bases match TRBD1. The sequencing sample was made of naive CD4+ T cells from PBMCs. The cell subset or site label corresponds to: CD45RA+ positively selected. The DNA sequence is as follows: TGTGCCATCAAGGACAGGGTCGGAAGCAATCAGCCCCAGCATTTT. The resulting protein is CAIKDRVGSNQPQHF.